The present T cell receptor beta chain was sequenced within a study of blood T cells in healthy people across ages. Study outcomes and limitations: Significant beta diversity loss was already apparent by age approximately 36, declining roughly linearly. Calculation of diversity from one million T cells yielded estimates considered to be underestimates.

The CDR3 sequence is 15 residues long. From germline, CDR1 is SEHNR and CDR2 FQNEAQ (reference sequence). J was trimmed by 2 bases and V by 3 bases; bases with no gene match: 3. Concerning this clonotype: No antigen is known for it.

Then a second PCR, running roughly 7 to 11 cycles, was carried out with a sample-barcoded 5' primer and a J-beta primer mix. TCRdb analysed the 5' RACE reads with MiXCR anew, one entry per CDR3 protein. Among hundreds of thousands of distinct CDR3 sequences, 40% to 60% were seen once, and the ten largest hold roughly 13%. The sample taken for sequencing was blood. The sequence came from a man younger than 40 in good health. The chain is built from TRBV7-9 and TRBJ1-3, with TRBD1 identical over 8 bases. The CDR3 coding sequence is TGTGCCAGCAGCTTGGAGGACAGGGCTGGAAACACCATATATTTT. This translates into CASSLEDRAGNTIYF.